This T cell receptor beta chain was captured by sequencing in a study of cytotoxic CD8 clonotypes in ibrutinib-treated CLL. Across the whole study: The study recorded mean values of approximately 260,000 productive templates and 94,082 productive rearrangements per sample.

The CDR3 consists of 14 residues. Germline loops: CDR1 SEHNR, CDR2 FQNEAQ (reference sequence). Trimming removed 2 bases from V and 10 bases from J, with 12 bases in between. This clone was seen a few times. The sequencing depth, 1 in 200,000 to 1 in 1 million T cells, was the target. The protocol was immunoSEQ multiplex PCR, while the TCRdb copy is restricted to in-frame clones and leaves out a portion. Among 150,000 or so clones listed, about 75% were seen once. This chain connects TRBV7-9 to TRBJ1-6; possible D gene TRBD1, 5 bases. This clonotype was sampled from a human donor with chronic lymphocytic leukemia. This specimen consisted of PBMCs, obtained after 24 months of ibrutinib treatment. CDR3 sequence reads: CASSLRAGHSPLHF. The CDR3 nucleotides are TGTGCCAGCAGCTTACGGGCAGGGCACTCACCCCTCCACTTT.